The T cell receptor (beta chain) described here comes from a study of blood T cell repertoires in COVID-19. The table came from immunoSEQ multiplex PCR; TCRdb's copy has only in-frame clones and leaves some out. Found here are approximately 110,000 clones, approximately 86% of them singletons; the top ten hold 0.88%. V was cut by 3 bases and J by 7 bases, with 9 bases left in between. The germline gives CDR1 KGHSH, CDR2 LQKENI. CDR3 length: 12 residues. This clone was recorded only once. What was sequenced was peripheral blood. This sequence originates from a woman aged 45 to 65 with active or convalescent COVID-19. The V and J genes are TRBV18 and TRBJ2-5, with D maybe TRBD2 (5 bases). This CDR3 reads CASSPGGVTQYF. CDR3 sequence (DNA): TGTGCCAGCTCACCTGGAGGCGTGACCCAGTACTTC.